This paragraph covers one T cell receptor (beta chain) sequence. Its matching antigen is unknown. This specimen comes from a study of cytomegalovirus exposure and HLA in healthy donors. General study points: Per published reports, the classifier diagnosed cytomegalovirus status with high specificity and sensitivity.

Method: immunoSEQ multiplex PCR; TCRdb's copy keeps in-frame clones and lacks some. The sample carries about 260,000 clones, roughly 88% recorded once. CDR3 length equals 16 residues. Germline values: CDR1 MNHNS, CDR2 SASEGT. The V gene end was trimmed by 4 bases and the J gene end by 1 base; junction bases not matched to a gene: 7. Material for sequencing was PBMCs. The source is a young woman in good health and CMV-seronegative. The chain uses TRBV6-1 and TRBJ2-1, with 7 bases matching TRBD1. The CDR3 region has the DNA TGTGCCAGCAGTGGACGGGACAGTTATTCCTACAATGAGCAGTTCTTC. This codes for CASSGRDSYSYNEQFF.